The sequence of this T cell receptor (beta chain) was determined in a study of response to subunit inactivated influenza vaccine. This clonotype was seen more than once but under ten times. Its target is unknown. The CDR3 loop spans 15 amino acids. Germline V gene sequence: CDR1 SGHVS, CDR2 FQNEAQ. The trim removed 1 base at V and 1 base at J, leaving 3 bases unmatched. Findings and limits, study-wide: With each seasonal influenza vaccination, the authors suggested, few new T cells are recruited.

TCRdb ran MiXCR on the RT-PCR reads and lists one entry per CDR3 protein. The table lists roughly 710,000 distinct CDR3 sequences, around 13% of them singletons. The chain recombines TRBV7-8 with TRBJ2-7; TRBD2 matches 8 bases. This specimen consisted of PBMCs from blood, obtained less than 15 days before vaccination. This TCR was sampled from a man aged 50 or older who received an inactivated influenza vaccine. CDR3 nucleotide sequence: TGTGCCAGCAGCTTAGATCCTAGCGGGTCCTACGAGCAGTACTTC. Amino acids: CASSLDPSGSYEQYF.